These 18 T cell receptor beta chains originate from one sample sequenced in a study of CD8 T cells in ankylosing spondylitis. Study results and limitations: Made up of roughly 8 highly homologous variants, a TCR beta motif appeared characteristic of ankylosing spondylitis blood.

MiXCR was run by TCRdb on the 5' RACE reads, yielding one entry per CDR3 protein. The sample has more than 500,000 distinct CDR3 sequences, less than 6% seen once. Their cognate antigens are unknown. Source material: blood, either unsorted or a sorted T cell fraction (not recorded which). The receptors here all came from a male donor with ankylosing spondylitis.

This clonotype has just a few counts. The gene calls are TRBV27 and TRBJ2-1; 13 bases map to TRBD2. The J segment lost 9 bases and the V segment lost 5 bases, leaving 10 bases of the junction unmatched. This CDR3 comprises 16 residues. CDR1 and CDR2 from the germline V gene are MNHEY and SMNVEV (reference sequence). CDR3 DNA sequence: TGTGCCAGCAGTGTCAGGACTAGCGGGAGCGCGGGTGAGCAGTTCTTC. Translating it yields CASSVRTSGSAGEQFF.

This clonotype was seen ten or more times. The gene calls are TRBV20-1 and TRBJ1-1, with D tentatively TRBD1 (5 bases). V was cut by 1 base and J by 3 bases, with 9 bases left in between. Germline values: CDR1 DFQATT, CDR2 SNEGSKA (reference sequence). CDR3 size: 13 residues. The CDR3 loop is CSARGGGDTEAFF. CDR3 nucleotides: TGCAGTGCTAGAGGTGGAGGGGACACTGAAGCTTTCTTT.

This clonotype was seen ten or more times. The rearrangement uses TRBV5-1 and TRBJ1-3; 9 bases match TRBD1. Per the germline V gene, CDR1 is SGHRS and CDR2 is YFSETQ. The V gene end was trimmed by 4 bases and the J gene end by 1 base; junction bases not matched to a gene: 3. The CDR3 sequence is 15 residues long. This CDR3 reads CASSHGTGSGNTIYF. CDR3 coding DNA: TGCGCCAGCAGCCATGGGACAGGGTCTGGAAACACCATATATTTT.

At least ten counts were recorded for this clonotype. V gene TRBV4-3 combines with J gene TRBJ1-6; 8 bases are a match to TRBD1. J gave up 8 bases and V 1 base, and 7 bases lay outside the gene matches. Germline V lookup: CDR1 LGHNA, CDR2 YSLEER. The CDR3 covers 16 residues. This CDR3 is CASSQVPGTGDSPLHF. In DNA form, the CDR3 reads TGCGCCAGCAGCCAAGTGCCCGGGACAGGAGATTCACCCCTCCACTTT.

This clonotype was detected ten times or more. The chain has TRBV20-1 and TRBJ1-1; TRBD1 might be the D (5 bases). CDR1 and CDR2 (germline): DFQATT, SNEGSKA (reference sequence). CDR3 size: 13 residues. Trimming left V 5 bases short and J 5 bases short, with 15 bases between. This chain's CDR3 is CSAPQGKSTEAFF. CDR3 bases: TGCAGTGCTCCTCAGGGAAAATCGACTGAAGCTTTCTTT.

In this sample, this clonotype turned up many times. This chain uses TRBV12-3 or TRBV12-4 with TRBJ2-1; 8 bases agree with TRBD2. V shed 7 bases, J shed 2 bases, and the junction held 4 bases outside the gene matches. CDR3 length: 14 amino acids. The CDR3 reads CASTRGLAYNEQFF. CDR3 bases: TGTGCCAGCACCCGGGGACTAGCCTACAATGAGCAGTTCTTC.

This clonotype has ten or more counts. CDR3 region: CASSSLGQGANEQYF. CDR3 in DNA: TGCGCCAGCAGCTCACTGGGACAGGGTGCGAACGAGCAGTACTTC. The chain links TRBV5-1 to TRBJ2-7; TRBD1 matches 9 bases. This CDR3 comprises 15 residues. Per germline, CDR1 SGHRS and CDR2 YFSETQ. The V gene end was trimmed by 3 bases and the J gene end by 5 bases; junction bases not matched to a gene: 9.

The chain employs TRBV13 and TRBJ2-1, with D tentatively TRBD2 (8 bases). Trimming removed 4 bases from V and 9 bases from J, with 19 bases in between. The germline CDR1 and CDR2 sequences are PRHDT and FYEKMQ (reference sequence). There are 15 residues in the CDR3. The CDR3, as DNA: TGTGCCAGCAGCTCCCCAGGGGGACTAGGGTTTGAGCAGTTCTTC. This gives the protein CASSSPGGLGFEQFF.

This clonotype was detected many times. This rearrangement joins TRBV20-1 to TRBJ1-5; the D gene is possibly TRBD1 (5 bases). This CDR3 has 13 residues. V lost 3 bases, J lost 7 bases, and 13 bases lay in between. Germline values: CDR1 DFQATT, CDR2 SNEGSKA (reference sequence). In nucleotides, the CDR3 is TGCAGTGCTAGGGGGGACGGGAAACAGCCCCAGCATTTT. Protein sequence: CSARGDGKQPQHF.

This chain links TRBV18 with TRBJ2-1; the D is unclear. The germline V and J ends were trimmed by 0 bases and 4 bases, with 13 bases remaining between them. The CDR3 has 16 amino acids. In germline, CDR1 is KGHSH, CDR2 LQKENI. The CDR3 DNA reads TGTGCCAGCTCACCACCGGGGTCCCTACGATACAATGAGCAGTTCTTC. Its protein is CASSPPGSLRYNEQFF.

This clonotype was picked up many times. V is TRBV7-6 and J is TRBJ2-7; TRBD2 matches at 9 bases. CDR1 and CDR2 (germline): SGHVS, FNYEAQ. There are 17 residues in the CDR3. The trim removed 4 bases at V and 2 bases at J, leaving 12 bases unmatched. In DNA, the CDR3 is TGTGCCAGCAGCTCCGAGTTAGCGGGAGTAGCACCCTACGAGCAGTACTTC. Encoded protein: CASSSELAGVAPYEQYF.

This clonotype occurred many times. The V gene is TRBV9, the J gene TRBJ2-3; D is perhaps TRBD1 or TRBD2 (5 bases each). V lost 3 bases and J 2 bases, leaving 13 bases between the germline ends. CDR3 length: 15 amino acids. Looked up from germline, CDR1 is SGDLS and CDR2 is YYNGEE. CDR3 DNA sequence: TGTGCCAGCAGCGCCCGGGACGGTAACACAGATACGCAGTATTTT. It codes for CASSARDGNTDTQYF.

The sample holds many counts of this clonotype. V and J are TRBV7-2 and TRBJ1-3; tentatively, D is TRBD1 (5 bases). Looked up from germline, CDR1 is SGHTA and CDR2 is FQGNSA. CDR3 size: 16 residues. Trimming took off 5 bases at V and 2 bases at J, with 16 bases between the two ends. CDR3 in amino acids: CASSGAGVYPGNTIYF. In nucleotides, the CDR3 is TGTGCCAGCAGCGGGGCCGGAGTTTATCCTGGAAACACCATATATTTT.

This clonotype appeared many times. This CDR3 is CASSLSFPRASNYGYTF. The DNA for the CDR3 is TGCGCCAGCAGCCTCTCGTTTCCCCGGGCATCTAACTATGGCTACACCTTC. V and J are TRBV5-1 and TRBJ1-2; D is uncertain. This CDR3 is 17 amino acids long. V dropped 4 bases and J dropped 0 bases, with 19 bases sitting between them. Germline V gene data show CDR1 as SGHRS and CDR2 as YFSETQ.

This clonotype was counted many times. V usage is TRBV6-1 and J usage is TRBJ1-1; D perhaps matches TRBD1 (6 bases). The V and J ends lost 6 bases and 2 bases respectively, with 13 bases between them. The CDR3 is 14 residues long. Per the germline V gene, CDR1 is MNHNS and CDR2 is SASEGT. CDR3 sequence: CASRKRGGNTEAFF. CDR3 coding DNA: TGTGCCAGCAGAAAGAGAGGGGGAAACACTGAAGCTTTCTTT.

This clonotype was found a few times. The junction departs from the called germline gene at one end, perhaps through a read error. The CDR3 nucleotides are TGTGCCAGCAGCCGGACCTCCTCCTCCCACGAGCAGTACTTC. Its translation is CASSRTSSSHEQYF. The gene calls are TRBV11-2 and TRBJ2-7; D not resolved. Germline CDR1 is SGHAT and CDR2 is FQNNGV. The CDR3 runs to 14 residues.

This clonotype was recorded at least ten times. The J gene is TRBJ1-2, the V gene TRBV11-2; D is perhaps TRBD1 (6 bases). The CDR3 sequence is 15 residues long. The V end lost 5 bases, the J end lost 5 bases, and 18 bases lay between the germline ends. Germline CDR1 reads SGHAT; CDR2 reads FQNNGV. CDR3: CASSQSGGRGYGYTF. CDR3 DNA: TGTGCCAGCAGCCAAAGCGGGGGGCGCGGGTATGGCTACACCTTC.

This clonotype has at least ten counts. The chain joins TRBV20-1 to TRBJ2-1; D ambiguous. Germline V gene sequence: CDR1 DFQATT, CDR2 SNEGSKA (reference sequence). This CDR3 contains 18 residues. With 2 bases removed from V and 0 bases from J, the gap between germline ends came to 20 bases. CDR3 nucleotide sequence: TGCAGTGCTAGAAGGTTCTATCCACCCCAGAGCTCCTACAATGAGCAGTTCTTC. This sequence encodes CSARRFYPPQSSYNEQFF.